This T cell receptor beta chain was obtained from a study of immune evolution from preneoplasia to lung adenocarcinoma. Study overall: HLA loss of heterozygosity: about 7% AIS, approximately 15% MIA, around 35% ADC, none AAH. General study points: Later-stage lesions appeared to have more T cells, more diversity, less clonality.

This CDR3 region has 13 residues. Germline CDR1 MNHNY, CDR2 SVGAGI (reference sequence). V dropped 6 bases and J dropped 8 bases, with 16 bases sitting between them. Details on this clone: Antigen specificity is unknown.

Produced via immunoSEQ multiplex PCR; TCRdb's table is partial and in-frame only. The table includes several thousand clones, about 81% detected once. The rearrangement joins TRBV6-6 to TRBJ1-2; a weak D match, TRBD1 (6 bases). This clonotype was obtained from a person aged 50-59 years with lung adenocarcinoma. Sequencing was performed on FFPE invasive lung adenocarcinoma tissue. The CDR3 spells CASSQIWGLGYTF. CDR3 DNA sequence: TGTGCCAGCAGCCAAATATGGGGGCTCGGCTACACCTTC.